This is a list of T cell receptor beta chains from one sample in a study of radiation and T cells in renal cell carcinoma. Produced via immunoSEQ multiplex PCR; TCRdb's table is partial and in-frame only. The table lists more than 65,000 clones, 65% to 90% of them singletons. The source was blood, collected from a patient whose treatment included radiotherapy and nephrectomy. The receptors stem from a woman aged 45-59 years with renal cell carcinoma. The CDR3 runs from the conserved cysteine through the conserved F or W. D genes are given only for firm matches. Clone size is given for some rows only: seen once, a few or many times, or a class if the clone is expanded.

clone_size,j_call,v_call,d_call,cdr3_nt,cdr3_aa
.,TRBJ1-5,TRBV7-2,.,TGTGCCAGCAGCTTAGAGGGAAAGCCCCGCAATCAGCCCCAGCATTTT,CASSLEGKPRNQPQHF
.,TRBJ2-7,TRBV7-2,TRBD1,TGTGCCAGCAGCGCTTCAGGACAGGGAACCTACGAGCAGTACTTC,CASSASGQGTYEQYF
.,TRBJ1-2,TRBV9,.,TGTGCCAGCAATACCGGATCTACTAACTATGGCTACACCTTC,CASNTGSTNYGYTF
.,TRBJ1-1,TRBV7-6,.,TGTGCCAGCAGCTTGAGTCGGTCGAACACTGAAGCTTTCTTT,CASSLSRSNTEAFF
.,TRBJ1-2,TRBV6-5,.,TGTGCCAGCAGTTACTCCTCCAGCGGGACTGGCTATGGCTACACCTTC,CASSYSSSGTGYGYTF
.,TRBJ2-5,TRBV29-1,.,TGCAGCGCCGGTGGTGCGTCAGGCGAAGAGACCCAGTACTTC,CSAGGASGEETQYF
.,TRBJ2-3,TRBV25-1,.,TGTGCCAGCAGTGAATCAGGGGTTCTCCACAGAGGTACGCAGTATTTT,CASSESGVLHRGTQYF
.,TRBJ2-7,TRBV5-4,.,TGTGCCAGCAGCACTGGGACGGAGGTCCACGAGCAGTACTTC,CASSTGTEVHEQYF
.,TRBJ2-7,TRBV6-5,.,TGTGCCAGCAGCAAACGCCGGGACCGGGACGAGCAGTACTTC,CASSKRRDRDEQYF
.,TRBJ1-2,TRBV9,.,TGTGCCAGCAGCGTAGACCCGGGGAACTATGGCTACACCTTC,CASSVDPGNYGYTF
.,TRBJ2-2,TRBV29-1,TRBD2,TGCAGCGTTGGAGCGGGAGCGGGCGGGGAGCTGTTTTTT,CSVGAGAGGELFF
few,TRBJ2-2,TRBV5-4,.,TGTGCCAGCAGCTTGCCTCCGGGCCAGTCGTCCGGGGAGCTGTTTTTT,CASSLPPGQSSGELFF
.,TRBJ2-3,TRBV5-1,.,TGCGCCAGCAGCTTGGTATTGAGCACAGATACGCAGTATTTT,CASSLVLSTDTQYF
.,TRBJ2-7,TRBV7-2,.,TGTGCCAGCAGCTTAATCTCCTACGAGCAGTACTTC,CASSLISYEQYF
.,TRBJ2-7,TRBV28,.,TGTGCCAGCAGGTGGGAATTTCAGCAGTACTTC,CASRWEFQQYF
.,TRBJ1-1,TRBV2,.,TGTGCCAGCAGACCAGCCCGGGGGTTCTCTGAAGCTTTCTTT,CASRPARGFSEAFF
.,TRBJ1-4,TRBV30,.,TGTGCCTGGAAGAAAATGGTTGCGGAAAAACTGTTTTTT,CAWKKMVAEKLFF
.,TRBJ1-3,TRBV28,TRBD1,TGTGCCAGCACCGGGGGACAGGGGAACCGAAACACCATATATTTT,CASTGGQGNRNTIYF
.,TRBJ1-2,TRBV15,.,TGTGCCACCAGCAGAGATCGACCCCTCTATGGCTACACCTTC,CATSRDRPLYGYTF
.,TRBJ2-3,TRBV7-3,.,TGTGCCAGCAGCCCCGGGGGTATTACAGATACGCAGTATTTT,CASSPGGITDTQYF
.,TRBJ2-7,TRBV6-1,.,TGTGCCAGCTCTAGGCTTAAGGACGAGCAGTACTTC,CASSRLKDEQYF
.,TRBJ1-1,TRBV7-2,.,TGTGCCAGCAGCTTAGCCACTGGAAACACTGAAGCTTTCTTT,CASSLATGNTEAFF
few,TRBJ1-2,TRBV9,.,TGTGCCAGCAGCGCCATCTATGGCTACACCTTC,CASSAIYGYTF
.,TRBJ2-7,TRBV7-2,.,TGTGCCAGCAGCTTAGCCGCCCAGGAGCCCTACGAGCAGTACTTC,CASSLAAQEPYEQYF
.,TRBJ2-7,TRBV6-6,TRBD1,TGTGCCGCTGGACAGGCCATATACGAGCAGTACTTC,CAAGQAIYEQYF
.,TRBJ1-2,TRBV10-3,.,TGTGCCATCAGTGATTCGGGGGATGGCTACACCTTC,CAISDSGDGYTF
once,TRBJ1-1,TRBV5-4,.,TGTGCCAGCAGCCGTACTCAGGGGTGGGACACTGAAGCTTTCTTT,CASSRTQGWDTEAFF
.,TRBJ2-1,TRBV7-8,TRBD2,TGTGCCAGCAGCCCGACCGGGACTAGCATACACAATGAGCAGTTCTTC,CASSPTGTSIHNEQFF
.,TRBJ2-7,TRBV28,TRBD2,TGTGCCAGCAGTACTAGCGGGTATAGCTCCTACGAGCAGTACTTC,CASSTSGYSSYEQYF
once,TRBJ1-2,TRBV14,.,TGTGCCAGCGGATCAGACAGACTTAACTATGGCTACACCTTC,CASGSDRLNYGYTF